The 20 T cell receptor beta chains in this list originate from one sample, sequenced in a study of cytomegalovirus exposure and HLA in healthy donors. The table came from immunoSEQ multiplex PCR; TCRdb's copy has only in-frame clones and leaves some out. The sample contains roughly 220,000 clones, over 80% of which appear only once. Sequences were obtained from PBMCs. These receptors were obtained from a woman in her thirties in good health and CMV-seropositive.

This clone was counted a few times. The CDR3 bases are TGTGCCAGCTCTCCCGGGACGGGGGTCCCAATCACTGGCCAGCCCCAGCATTTT. It codes for CASSPGTGVPITGQPQHF. The J gene is TRBJ1-5, the V gene TRBV18; D perhaps matches TRBD1 (5 bases). Trimming took 6 bases from V and 7 from J, leaving 28 bases between them. Germline V lookup: CDR1 KGHSH, CDR2 LQKENI. This CDR3 spans 18 amino acids.

The chain links TRBV5-1 to TRBJ2-1; TRBD2 might be the D (6 bases). This CDR3 is built from 15 residues. Trimming pared 4 bases from V and 0 bases from J, leaving 11 bases between. The germline gives CDR1 SGHRS, CDR2 YFSETQ. CDR3 nucleotides: TGCGCCAGCAGCACCGGGAGTTTCTCCTACAATGAGCAGTTCTTC. Its translation is CASSTGSFSYNEQFF.

This clone was picked up a small number of times. CDR3: CASSLLGQASNYGYTF. For the CDR3, the DNA is TGTGCCAGCAGTTTATTGGGACAGGCCTCAAACTATGGCTACACCTTC. The chain uses TRBV28 and TRBJ1-2; 8 bases line up with TRBD1. CDR1 is MDHEN, CDR2 SYDVKM, per germline. There are 16 residues in the CDR3. J gave up 2 bases and V 1 base, and 6 bases lay outside the gene matches.

The chain joins TRBV10-3 to TRBJ2-5; D call uncertain. V was shortened by 6 bases and J by 1 base, with 9 bases between the two germline ends. The CDR3 loop spans 13 amino acids. Looked up from germline, CDR1 is ENHRY and CDR2 is SYGVKD. Here the CDR3 reads CAIRRKSQETQYF. CDR3 bases: TGTGCCATCAGAAGGAAGAGCCAAGAGACCCAGTACTTC.

V usage is TRBV12-5 and J usage is TRBJ2-7; weak D call: TRBD1 (5 bases). In germline, CDR1 is LGHNT, CDR2 FRNRAP. The CDR3 is 13 residues long. The germline V and J ends were trimmed by 6 bases and 5 bases, with 14 bases remaining between them. CDR3 sequence reads: CASGNQGLNEQYF. CDR3 bases: TGTGCTAGTGGGAACCAGGGTTTGAACGAGCAGTACTTC.

CDR3 loop: CASSRSGYEQYF. The CDR3 region has the DNA TGTGCCAGCAGCCGGAGCGGTTACGAGCAGTACTTC. The rearrangement joins TRBV14 to TRBJ2-7; weak D call: TRBD2 (5 bases). This CDR3 is built from 12 residues. CDR1 and CDR2 from the germline V gene are SGHDN and FVKESK. Between the trimmed V and J ends, which lost 4 bases and 4 bases, there was a span of 8 bases.

This sequence joins TRBV27 and TRBJ1-4, with D unclear. V lost 7 bases and J lost 5, with 8 bases in between. From germline, CDR1 is MNHEY and CDR2 SMNVEV (reference sequence). This CDR3 is built from 12 residues. The CDR3 protein is CASKGVNEKLFF. CDR3 DNA sequence: TGTGCCAGCAAGGGTGTAAATGAAAAACTGTTTTTT.

Only a few counts were recorded for this clone. This chain connects TRBV28 to TRBJ1-5; 8 bases map to TRBD1. Germline lookup yields CDR1 MDHEN and CDR2 SYDVKM. The CDR3 has 15 residues. V was pared by 6 bases and J by 4 bases, with 8 bases of the junction left unmatched. CDR3: CASSPGTGANQPQHF. The CDR3 DNA sequence: TGTGCCAGCAGCCCGGGGACAGGAGCAAATCAGCCCCAGCATTTT.

The chain links TRBV30 to TRBJ2-1; 8 nucleotides agree with TRBD1. Germline trimming cut 0 bases from V and 2 bases from J; bases unmatched to any gene: 6. CDR1 is GTSNPN, CDR2 SVGIG, per germline (reference sequence). CDR3 length equals 16 residues. CDR3 sequence reads: CAWSVQRTGPYNEQFF. In DNA, the CDR3 is TGTGCCTGGAGTGTACAAAGGACAGGGCCCTACAATGAGCAGTTCTTC.

This clone has only one observation. The chain links TRBV15 to TRBJ2-7, with D possibly TRBD1 on 6 matching bases. Germline V gene data show CDR1 as LNHNV and CDR2 as YYDKDF (reference sequence). Trimming cost V 0 bases and J 2 bases, with 23 bases left between them. The CDR3 covers 19 residues. The CDR3 DNA is TGTGCCACCAGCAGAGATTTGGCCTACAGGGCACACCGAACCTACGAGCAGTACTTC. Its protein product is CATSRDLAYRAHRTYEQYF.

This clone has only a few counts. V gene TRBV18 combines with J gene TRBJ2-7; 11 nucleotides line up with TRBD1. CDR3 length equals 16 residues. Trimming cost V 4 bases and J 2 bases; bases outside gene matches: 7. Germline V gene sequence: CDR1 KGHSH, CDR2 LQKENI. CDR3 in amino acids: CASSQGTGGRAYEQYF. CDR3 sequence (DNA): TGTGCCAGCTCACAAGGGACAGGGGGACGAGCCTACGAGCAGTACTTC.

The V and J genes are TRBV19 and TRBJ2-1; unclear D gene. The V end lost 5 bases, the J end lost 5 bases, and 13 bases lay between the germline ends. The CDR3 spans 14 residues. Germline V gene lookup returns CDR1 LNHDA and CDR2 SQIVND (reference sequence). The CDR3 sequence is CASSFSTGNNEQFF. In DNA form, the CDR3 reads TGTGCCAGTAGTTTCTCGACTGGAAACAATGAGCAGTTCTTC.

The chain joins TRBV5-1 to TRBJ1-4; D gene ambiguous. The length of the CDR3 is 16 residues. The V gene lost 2 bases and the J gene lost 0 bases, with 11 bases spanning the gap. The germline gives CDR1 SGHRS, CDR2 YFSETQ. The CDR3 DNA reads as TGCGCCAGCAGCTTATATCGCCAGACAACTAATGAAAAACTGTTTTTT. Translating gives CASSLYRQTTNEKLFF.

The chain uses TRBV6-1 and TRBJ2-7; possible D gene TRBD1, 6 bases. Deletions cut 6 bases from V and 6 bases from J, with 15 bases between. The germline CDR1 and CDR2 sequences are MNHNS and SASEGT. The CDR3 runs to 13 residues. CDR3 DNA: TGTGCCAGCAGAACAGGGTATTTGGGCGAGCAGTACTTC. This sequence encodes CASRTGYLGEQYF.

The V and J genes are TRBV5-6 and TRBJ2-7; unclear D gene. The CDR3 is made up of 17 amino acids. With 0 bases removed from V and 2 bases from J, the gap between germline ends came to 18 bases. The germline V gene encodes CDR1 SGHDT and CDR2 YYEEEE. This chain's CDR3 is CASSLAVLRALTYEQYF. CDR3 nucleotides: TGTGCCAGCAGCTTGGCCGTTTTAAGAGCGCTCACCTACGAGCAGTACTTC.

The gene calls are TRBV7-2 and TRBJ1-2, with unresolved D. Trimming took 4 bases from V and 4 from J, leaving 7 bases between them. The CDR3 spans 12 residues. Germline lookup yields CDR1 SGHTA and CDR2 FQGNSA. The CDR3 region is CASSSQSYGYTF. The CDR3 bases are TGTGCCAGCAGCTCACAATCCTATGGCTACACCTTC. The full variable domain, completed using reference TRBV7-2 and TRBJ1-2, is GAGVSQSPSNKVTEKGKDVELRCDPISGHTALYWYRQSLGQGLEFLIYFQGNSAPDKSGLPSDRFSAERTGGSVSTLTIQRTQQEDSAVYLCASSSQSYGYTFGSGTRLTVV.

V is TRBV27 and J is TRBJ1-2, with D tentatively TRBD1 (5 bases). The CDR3 has 14 amino acids. V was cut by 4 bases and J by 5 bases, with 14 bases left in between. Looked up from germline, CDR1 is MNHEY and CDR2 is SMNVEV (reference sequence). This chain's CDR3 is CASSSLRQPYGYTF. Written as DNA, the CDR3 is TGTGCCAGCAGTTCACTCCGACAGCCTTATGGCTACACCTTC.

This rearrangement joins TRBV5-1 to TRBJ2-7, with 7 bases matching TRBD1. The J segment lost 5 bases and the V segment lost 0 bases, leaving 8 bases of the junction unmatched. The CDR3 runs to 15 residues. Germline lookup yields CDR1 SGHRS and CDR2 YFSETQ. The CDR3 nucleotides read TGCGCCAGCAGCTTGGGTCGGGCCCAGGGGGACGAGCAGTACTTC. It specifies CASSLGRAQGDEQYF.

The chain is built from TRBV30 and TRBJ2-1, with TRBD2 as a possible D gene (6 bases). This CDR3 spans 11 amino acids. In germline, CDR1 is GTSNPN, CDR2 SVGIG (reference sequence). The V end lost 5 bases, the J end lost 5 bases, and 7 bases lay between the germline ends. The CDR3 region is CAWGGNNEQFF. The CDR3 DNA is TGTGCCTGGGGGGGGAACAATGAGCAGTTCTTC.

The chain couples TRBV6-6 to TRBJ2-7; 7 nucleotides align to TRBD2. Germline V gives CDR1 MNHNY, CDR2 SVGAGI (reference sequence). This CDR3 is 15 amino acids long. Losses at the gene ends were 1 base for V and 3 bases for J; bases not matched to a gene: 6. The DNA for the CDR3 is TGTGCCAGCAGTTACTTACAGACTAGCTTCTACGAGCAGTACTTC. This translates into CASSYLQTSFYEQYF.